These 32 T cell receptor beta chains share one sample of origin, sequenced in a study of type 1 regulatory T cells. Their antigens remain unidentified. TCRdb passed the reads through MiXCR, listing each CDR3 protein once. Among 68,000 or so distinct CDR3 sequences, about 48% were seen once, and the ten largest hold around 2.1%. Sequencing was carried out using cultured non-Tr1 T cells, either the whole culture or a sorted T cell fraction (not recorded which). The receptors come from a human donor in good health.

This clonotype was recorded at least ten times. This chain uses TRBV12-3 or TRBV12-4 with TRBJ2-5; D unclear. Trimming removed 1 base at V and 3 bases at J, with 6 bases between. This CDR3 region has 13 residues. CDR3 protein: CASSLGLKETQYF. The CDR3 DNA sequence: TGTGCCAGCAGTTTAGGTCTGAAAGAGACCCAGTACTTC.

V gene TRBV20-1 combines with J gene TRBJ2-2; D uncertain. V shed 1 base and J shed 6 bases, with 6 bases lying between them. CDR1 and CDR2 (germline): DFQATT, SNEGSKA (reference sequence). The length of the CDR3 is 12 residues. CDR3: CSARARSGELFF. CDR3 nucleotide sequence: TGCAGTGCTAGAGCGAGGTCCGGGGAGCTGTTTTTT.

For the CDR3, the DNA is TGTGCCAGCAGCCCGAGTTGGGACCGAAATGAAAAACTGTTTTTT. This codes for CASSPSWDRNEKLFF. J is TRBJ1-4 and V is TRBV7-2, with a tentative D call TRBD1 (5 bases). CDR1 is SGHTA, CDR2 FQGNSA, per germline. The V and J ends lost 5 bases and 5 bases respectively, with 15 bases between them. The CDR3 covers 15 residues.

Many counts were recorded for this clonotype. The chain carries TRBV20-1 and TRBJ2-5, with 12 bases identical to TRBD1. Germline-derived CDR1 and CDR2 are DFQATT and SNEGSKA (reference sequence). J lost 1 base, V lost 5 bases, and 8 bases had no gene match. The length of the CDR3 is 16 residues. The CDR3 bases are TGCAGTGCTGCGCGGGGGACAGGGGGCTCCCAAGAGACCCAGTACTTC. Translation gives CSAARGTGGSQETQYF.

The chain employs TRBV6-5 and TRBJ1-2; weak D call: TRBD1 (5 bases). Germline V lookup: CDR1 MNHEY, CDR2 SVGAGI. This CDR3 is 14 amino acids long. The V and J ends lost 0 bases and 7 bases respectively, with 12 bases between them. This CDR3 is CASSYSEGLVGYTF. The CDR3 DNA reads as TGTGCCAGCAGTTACTCAGAGGGGTTGGTTGGCTACACCTTC.

V gene TRBV29-1 combines with J gene TRBJ1-3; D gene unclear. CDR1 and CDR2 (germline): SQVTM, ANQGSEA. V was clipped by 6 bases and J by 0 bases, with 12 bases between them. The CDR3 covers 14 residues. CDR3 sequence reads: CSVEDFASGNTIYF. Here the CDR3 DNA reads TGCAGCGTCGAGGACTTCGCCTCTGGAAACACCATATATTTT. Full variable domain (remainder filled in from reference TRBV29-1 and TRBJ1-3): SAVISQKPSRDICQRGTSLTIQCQVDSQVTMMFWYRQQPGQSLTLIATANQGSEATYESGFVIDKFPISRPNLTFSTLTVSNMSPEDSSIYLCSVEDFASGNTIYFGEGSWLTVV.

The rearrangement uses TRBV5-6 and TRBJ2-3; D is perhaps TRBD1 (6 bases). This CDR3 spans 18 amino acids. The V gene lost 3 bases and the J gene lost 0 bases, with 20 bases spanning the gap. Germline V CDR1 and CDR2: SGHDT, YYEEEE. The CDR3 DNA follows: TGTGCCAGCAGCTGGACAGAGACTTATACCCTTAGCACAGATACGCAGTATTTT. Encoded protein: CASSWTETYTLSTDTQYF. The full variable domain, with the rest looked up from reference TRBV5-6 and TRBJ2-3, is DAGVTQSPTHLIKTRGQQVTLRCSPKSGHDTVSWYQQALGQGPQFIFQYYEEEERQRGNFPDRFSGHQFPNYSSELNVNALLLGDSALYLCASSWTETYTLSTDTQYFGPGTRLTVL.

This clonotype was counted once. V gene TRBV5-1 combines with J gene TRBJ1-1, with D perhaps matching TRBD1 (5 bases). The V end was cut by 4 bases, the J end by 2 bases, with 12 bases between. The CDR3 totals 14 residues. From germline, CDR1 is SGHRS and CDR2 YFSETQ. The CDR3 loop reads CASSPSTANTEAFF. The DNA for the CDR3 is TGCGCCAGCAGCCCATCGACAGCAAACACTGAAGCTTTCTTT.

V gene TRBV28 combines with J gene TRBJ2-5; possible D gene TRBD1, 5 bases. The CDR3 is 14 amino acids. Per the germline V gene, CDR1 is MDHEN and CDR2 is SYDVKM. The V end was cut by 3 bases, the J end by 4 bases, with 12 bases between. The CDR3 loop reads CASSFWAGPETQYF. CDR3 coding DNA: TGTGCCAGCAGTTTCTGGGCAGGGCCAGAGACCCAGTACTTC. Variable domain in full (rest from reference TRBV28 and TRBJ2-5): DVKVTQSSRYLVKRTGEKVFLECVQDMDHENMFWYRQDPGLGLRLIYFSYDVKMKEKGDIPEGYSVSREKKERFSLILESASTNQTSMYLCASSFWAGPETQYFGPGTRLLVL.

This clonotype has more than one count but fewer than ten. The chain recombines TRBV5-1 with TRBJ2-3; TRBD1 agrees at 7 bases. Germline lookup yields CDR1 SGHRS and CDR2 YFSETQ. The CDR3 runs 14 residues. V trimming: 4 bases; J trimming: 4 bases; junction bases outside the gene matches: 6. The CDR3 protein is CASSPTGEADTQYF. In DNA, the CDR3 is TGCGCCAGCAGCCCAACAGGGGAAGCAGATACGCAGTATTTT.

In its sample, this clonotype was seen a few times. The CDR3 protein is CASSSRNANTGELFF. The CDR3 DNA reads TGTGCCAGCAGTTCTAGGAACGCGAACACCGGGGAGCTGTTTTTT. The J gene is TRBJ2-2, the V gene TRBV27; no reliable D call. The ends were cut back, 4 bases at V and 0 bases at J, with 9 bases in the middle. The CDR3 loop spans 15 amino acids. Germline V CDR1 and CDR2: MNHEY, SMNVEV (reference sequence).

This clonotype was seen repeatedly, ten times or more. The CDR3 loop reads CSASWFRELADTQYF. As DNA, the CDR3 is TGCAGTGCTAGTTGGTTCAGGGAGCTCGCAGATACGCAGTATTTT. This sequence joins TRBV20-1 and TRBJ2-3; the D gene could be TRBD1 or TRBD2 (5 bases each). Germline loops: CDR1 DFQATT, CDR2 SNEGSKA (reference sequence). The CDR3 is made up of 15 amino acids. Trimming took 3 bases from V and 4 from J, leaving 17 bases between them.

This clonotype turned up a few times. V and J are TRBV20-1 and TRBJ2-1; TRBD1 matches 7 bases. J was trimmed by 3 bases and V by 4 bases; bases with no gene match: 6. The CDR3 sequence is 14 residues long. In germline, CDR1 is DFQATT, CDR2 SNEGSKA (reference sequence). Here the CDR3 DNA reads TGCAGTGCTACCGACAGGGTACTCTACAATGAGCAGTTCTTC. Amino acid sequence: CSATDRVLYNEQFF.

This chain joins TRBV28 and TRBJ1-2, with a weak D call TRBD1 (5 bases). V lost 5 bases and J 8 bases, leaving 12 bases between the germline ends. CDR1 and CDR2 from the germline V gene are MDHEN and SYDVKM. This CDR3 is 12 amino acids long. The CDR3 loop reads CASSPPGGGYTF. The CDR3 bases are TGTGCCAGCAGTCCCCCGGGGGGAGGCTACACCTTC.

The chain employs TRBV11-2 and TRBJ1-1, with D hard to call. This CDR3 has 14 residues. Germline V CDR1 and CDR2: SGHAT, FQNNGV. V lost 5 bases and J 0 bases, leaving 10 bases between the germline ends. CDR3 amino acids: CASSKRKLNTEAFF. In DNA, the CDR3 is TGTGCCAGCAGCAAGCGAAAGCTGAACACTGAAGCTTTCTTT. Combining the CDR3 with reference TRBV11-2 and TRBJ1-1 gives the whole variable domain EAGVAQSPRYKIIEKRQSVAFWCNPISGHATLYWYQQILGQGPKLLIQFQNNGVVDDSQLPKDRFSAERLKGVDSTLKIQPAKLEDSAVYLCASSKRKLNTEAFFGQGTRLTVV.

This clonotype was seen more than once but under ten times. This sequence joins TRBV4-1 and TRBJ2-3; tentatively, D is TRBD1 or TRBD2 (5 bases each). The CDR3 runs 15 residues. The germline gives CDR1 MGHRA, CDR2 YSYEKL. The V end was cut by 0 bases, the J end by 5 bases, with 12 bases between. CDR3 loop: CASSQEGRRGDTQYF. The CDR3 coding sequence is TGCGCCAGCAGCCAAGAGGGACGACGTGGAGATACGCAGTATTTT.

CDR3 sequence: CASSLGGFGRQYGYTF. The CDR3 nucleotides are TGTGCCAGCAGTTTAGGTGGTTTTGGGCGGCAGTATGGCTACACCTTC. The rearrangement uses TRBV12-3 or TRBV12-4 and TRBJ1-2; D remains unclear. Trimming left V 1 base short and J 5 bases short, with 17 bases between. The CDR3 is 16 residues long.

This chain uses TRBV4-3 with TRBJ2-5; D possibly corresponds to TRBD1 (5 bases). Germline CDR1 and CDR2: LGHNA and YSLEER. V was shortened by 4 bases and J by 0 bases, with 12 bases between the two germline ends. The CDR3 covers 15 residues. CDR3: CASSLGKGNQETQYF. CDR3 in DNA: TGCGCCAGCAGCCTAGGGAAGGGGAACCAAGAGACCCAGTACTTC.

This clonotype was found a few times. The V and J genes are TRBV4-2 and TRBJ1-2; tentative D call: TRBD1 (5 bases). V lost 4 bases to trimming and J lost 6 bases, with 12 bases between them. Germline CDR1 LGHNA, CDR2 YNFKEQ. This CDR3 region has 13 residues. CDR3 loop: CASSRDLGDGYTF. The CDR3 nucleotides are TGTGCCAGCAGCCGAGATCTGGGGGATGGCTACACCTTC.

The rearrangement joins TRBV20-1 to TRBJ2-3; TRBD2 agrees at 11 bases. The CDR3 consists of 14 residues. Per the germline V gene, CDR1 is DFQATT and CDR2 is SNEGSKA (reference sequence). Losses at the gene ends were 4 bases for V and 2 bases for J; bases not matched to a gene: 2. Here the CDR3 DNA reads TGCAGTGCTAAACTAGCGGGGGCCACAGATACGCAGTATTTT. It is translated as CSAKLAGATDTQYF.

This clonotype was seen only a few times. The V call is TRBV7-9, the J call TRBJ2-7; D tentatively reads TRBD1 or TRBD2 (5 bases each). Trimming took 5 bases from V and 9 from J, leaving 14 bases between them. This CDR3 has 12 residues. Germline CDR1 is SEHNR and CDR2 is FQNEAQ (reference sequence). The DNA for the CDR3 is TGTGCCAGCAGCGGCGAGTACGGGACGCAGTACTTC. As protein: CASSGEYGTQYF.

The chain combines TRBV5-4 with TRBJ1-2, with D tentatively TRBD1 (6 bases). The germline gives CDR1 SGHNT, CDR2 YYREEE (reference sequence). The length of the CDR3 is 13 residues. V dropped 3 bases and J dropped 7 bases, with 13 bases sitting between them. The CDR3 nucleotides are TGTGCCAGCAGCTCACGGGGGCTCGGTGGCTACACCTTC. It is translated as CASSSRGLGGYTF.

This clonotype appeared a few times. The genes are TRBV10-3 and TRBJ2-7, with 14 bases matching TRBD2. Germline values: CDR1 ENHRY, CDR2 SYGVKD. The CDR3 totals 14 residues. After removal of 8 bases from V and 4 bases from J, the junction contained 4 bases not matched to a gene. CDR3 sequence: CAIGTSGGGYEQYF. In DNA, the CDR3 is TGTGCCATCGGGACTAGCGGGGGTGGGTACGAGCAGTACTTC.

Remarks on this clonotype: One end of the junction is discordant with germline, which a read error may explain. The J gene is TRBJ2-5, the V gene TRBV5-1; a weak D match, TRBD2 (7 bases). CDR1 is SGHRS, CDR2 YFSETQ, per germline. The CDR3 contains 15 residues. The CDR3 loop is CASSFVAGAQETRYF. In DNA, the CDR3 is TGCGCCAGCAGCTTCGTCGCGGGGGCCCAAGAGACCCGGTACTTC.

This clonotype was seen only a few times. V is TRBV20-1 and J is TRBJ1-6, with D unclear. Per the germline V gene, CDR1 is DFQATT and CDR2 is SNEGSKA (reference sequence). This CDR3 is 13 amino acids long. V lost 0 bases to trimming and J lost 9 bases, with 9 bases between them. The DNA for the CDR3 is TGCAGTGCTAGAGATTGGGCAGGTTCACCCCTCCACTTT. It specifies CSARDWAGSPLHF.

The chain employs TRBV12-3 or TRBV12-4 and TRBJ2-7, with D possibly matching TRBD1 (5 bases). Trimming left V 0 bases short and J 11 bases short, with 14 bases between. This CDR3 spans 13 amino acids. DNA of the CDR3: TGTGCCAGCAGTTTAGCAGCAGGGTTTATGAAGTACTTC. As protein: CASSLAAGFMKYF.

This sequence joins TRBV5-6 and TRBJ2-7; 9 positions agree with TRBD1. CDR1 is SGHDT, CDR2 YYEEEE, per germline. The CDR3 is 15 amino acids. V lost 3 bases to trimming and J lost 0 bases; unmatched junction nucleotides: 4. The CDR3 sequence: CASSSRTGASYEQYF. DNA of the CDR3: TGTGCCAGCAGCTCCCGGACAGGGGCCTCCTACGAGCAGTACTTC. The entire variable domain, with the rest obtained from reference TRBV5-6 and TRBJ2-7, is as follows: DAGVTQSPTHLIKTRGQQVTLRCSPKSGHDTVSWYQQALGQGPQFIFQYYEEEERQRGNFPDRFSGHQFPNYSSELNVNALLLGDSALYLCASSSRTGASYEQYFGPGTRLTVT.

This clonotype was seen more than once but under ten times. The genes are TRBV18 and TRBJ2-2; D not resolved. Germline loops: CDR1 KGHSH, CDR2 LQKENI. The CDR3 runs 13 residues. The V end lost 1 base, the J end lost 6 bases, and 6 bases lay between the germline ends. The CDR3 sequence is CASSPQGSGELFF. In DNA, the CDR3 is TGTGCCAGCTCACCACAGGGTTCCGGGGAGCTGTTTTTT.

This chain links TRBV11-2 with TRBJ2-6, with D tentatively TRBD1 (5 bases). Deletions cut 1 base from V and 0 bases from J, with 13 bases between. Germline CDR1 reads SGHAT; CDR2 reads FQNNGV. The CDR3 runs 18 residues. The CDR3 DNA reads as TGTGCCAGCAGCTTAGTTCAGGGTTCGATCTCTGGGGCCAACGTCCTGACTTTC. It codes for CASSLVQGSISGANVLTF.

The V call is TRBV18, the J call TRBJ2-5; a weak D match, TRBD1 (6 bases). Germline V CDR1 and CDR2: KGHSH, LQKENI. Trimming took 5 bases from V and 5 from J, leaving 12 bases between them. This CDR3 region has 13 residues. The CDR3 DNA follows: TGTGCCAGCTCAAAACAGGGTCAGGAGACCCAGTACTTC. It is translated as CASSKQGQETQYF.

V is TRBV6-5 and J is TRBJ1-2, with TRBD1 identical over 8 bases. This CDR3 spans 14 amino acids. Germline assignment: CDR1 MNHEY and CDR2 SVGAGI. Trimming took 0 bases from V and 6 from J; bases not matched to a gene: 3. CDR3 region: CASSYSWTGNGYTF. The CDR3, as DNA: TGTGCCAGCAGTTACTCCTGGACAGGGAATGGCTACACCTTC.

This clonotype has only a few counts. The V gene is TRBV20-1, the J gene TRBJ1-5; 7 bases line up with TRBD1. The CDR3 loop spans 15 amino acids. V lost 6 bases, J lost 4 bases, and 12 bases stayed unmatched. Germline V CDR1 and CDR2: DFQATT, SNEGSKA (reference sequence). CDR3 in DNA: TGCAGTGCCGAGGGGGCAGGACAGAGTAATCAGCCCCAGCATTTT. Translation gives CSAEGAGQSNQPQHF.